This TCR beta chain is from a study of blood T cell repertoires in COVID-19. This CDR3 comprises 13 residues. V dropped 6 bases and J dropped 3 bases, with 11 bases sitting between them. The V gene's germline CDR1 is MNHEY and CDR2 SVGAGI. This clone was found a few times. Individuals aged about 18 to 89 years were recruited from 24 US areas. Sequencing was performed with immunoSEQ multiplex PCR; in TCRdb, only in-frame clones are kept and a portion is missing. Of a few hundred thousand clones in the sample, around 85% were seen once. The gene calls are TRBV6-5 and TRBJ1-2; no clear D. Sequenced: PBMCs or T cells enriched from blood (not recorded which). This clonotype was sampled from a young man who had recovered from COVID-19. As DNA, the CDR3 is TGTGCCAGCAGAGCTTGGAGGTACTATGGCTACACCTTC. This gives the protein CASRAWRYYGYTF.